The TCR beta chain described here comes from a study of CD8 T cells in ankylosing spondylitis (dated by TCRdb to 2015 to 2018). Study-wide context: T cell receptor beta repertoires were profiled in healthy donors and ankylosing spondylitis patients so that disease-linked TCR variants could be found. The full study cohort comprised some 27 ankylosing spondylitis patients and around 100 healthy donors. Peripheral blood samples were taken, and synovial fluid was additionally collected from ankylosing spondylitis patients. Broad study findings and their caveats: Some of the motif variants had been reported before in the synovial fluid and blood of reactive arthritis patients, a finding that suggests common disease-initiation mechanisms. A TCR beta motif of several highly homologous amino acid variants appeared characteristic of blood from ankylosing spondylitis patients. The disease-linked clones had a CD8+ phenotype and were found at relatively low frequencies in peripheral blood. The disease-linked clones were reported to be significantly enriched in matched synovial fluid samples from ankylosing spondylitis patients.

The sample was run on an Illumina HiSeq 2500. TCR beta libraries were prepared by quantitative 5'-RACE with molecular barcodes. The source study handled its data this way. A new computational method based on a probabilistic model of VDJ rearrangement was used to identify disease-linked TCR variants. The public reads were quality trimmed at Q25 with fastp and then assembled into clones with MiXCR by TCRdb, keeping productive beta chains. Rows with one shared CDR3 protein collapse into an entry with the most common genes and DNA. None of the V and J calls come from the authors' own analysis; TCRdb made them. This sample lists 40,000 to 55,000 distinct CDR3 sequences; 6.5% to 9% were detected once. Around 7.8% of the sample rests with the top ten. In this sample, this clonotype turned up many times. The antigen it recognizes is unknown. One base away there is no much larger clone; base qualities are not given.

Inclusive of the bounding cysteine and phenylalanine, the CDR3 is 15 residues long. This entry keeps only the CDR3 DNA: 45 bases, framed from base 1. V drops 0 bases and J drops 1 base, leaving 9 bases in between. The CDR1 and CDR2 encoded by the germline V gene (reference sequence) are DFQATT and SNEGSKA. Sequencing was done on a sample of blood, either unsorted or a sorted T cell fraction (not recorded which). The sequence was obtained from a female donor with ankylosing spondylitis or in good health (not recorded which). Recombination joined TRBV20-1 with TRBJ2-2; too little of a D gene remains to name it. The DNA sequence reads TGCAGTGCTAGAGATTTTCCAGGGAACACCGGGGAGCTGTTTTTT. Its protein is CSARDFPGNTGELFF.